What follows are 13 T cell receptor beta chains derived from one specimen sequenced in a study of blood T cell repertoires in COVID-19. The repertoire was sequenced with immunoSEQ multiplex PCR; TCRdb's copy has only in-frame clones and lacks some. This table has 250,000 to 300,000 clones, approximately 91% appearing once. The sample comprised PBMCs or T cells enriched from blood (not recorded which). Receptors originate from a woman aged 35 to 49 with acute COVID-19.

The V call is TRBV2, the J call TRBJ2-5; TRBD2 is a possible D gene (5 bases). This CDR3 region has 13 residues. Trimming pared 8 bases from V and 5 bases from J, leaving 15 bases between. Looked up from germline, CDR1 is SNHLY and CDR2 is FYNNEI. The chain's CDR3 is CASGRLRRETQYF. In nucleotides, the CDR3 is TGTGCCAGCGGCCGGCTGCGGAGGGAGACCCAGTACTTC.

V gene TRBV5-1 combines with J gene TRBJ1-5; D possibly corresponds to TRBD1 (6 bases). The CDR3 extends over 15 amino acids. Germline values: CDR1 SGHRS, CDR2 YFSETQ. V gave up 0 bases and J gave up 3 bases, with 10 bases separating them. As DNA, the CDR3 is TGCGCCAGCAGCTTGGAGGGGGGGAACAATCAGCCCCAGCATTTT. It encodes CASSLEGGNNQPQHF.

The table lists this clone with a count of one. V usage is TRBV13 and J usage is TRBJ2-7; 9 bases are a match to TRBD1. Looked up from germline, CDR1 is PRHDT and CDR2 is FYEKMQ (reference sequence). This CDR3 comprises 14 residues. Trimming removed 4 bases from V and 2 bases from J; junction bases left unmatched: 3. This CDR3 is CASSSGQGTYEQYF. CDR3 DNA sequence: TGTGCCAGCAGCTCGGGACAGGGAACCTACGAGCAGTACTTC. Full variable domain (outside the CDR3, taken from reference TRBV13 and TRBJ2-7): AAGVIQSPRHLIKEKRETATLKCYPIPRHDTVYWYQQGPGQDPQFLISFYEKMQSDKGSIPDRFSAQQFSDYHSELNMSSLELGDSALYFCASSSGQGTYEQYFGPGTRLTVT.

The rearrangement joins TRBV7-2 to TRBJ2-7, with a possible D match to TRBD2 (6 bases). Per the germline V gene, CDR1 is SGHTA and CDR2 is FQGNSA. V lost 4 bases, J lost 0 bases, and 13 bases lay in between. The CDR3 consists of 15 residues. CDR3 coding DNA: TGTGCCAGCAGCTCGGGACTCTCGAGCTCCTACGAGCAGTACTTC. This translates into CASSSGLSSSYEQYF.

The rearrangement uses TRBV19 and TRBJ1-5; 8 nucleotides match TRBD1. The trim removed 5 bases at V and 2 bases at J, leaving 2 bases unmatched. The CDR3 runs to 14 residues. The germline gives CDR1 LNHDA, CDR2 SQIVND (reference sequence). Here the CDR3 DNA reads TGTGCCAGTAGTGGACAGGGAGGCAATCAGCCCCAGCATTTT. Encoded protein: CASSGQGGNQPQHF.

A single count supports this clone. The chain joins TRBV18 to TRBJ1-2; 9 positions agree with TRBD1. From germline, CDR1 is KGHSH and CDR2 LQKENI. The CDR3 totals 14 residues. The V and J ends lost 5 bases and 9 bases, in that order; junction bases with no gene match: 10. The CDR3 DNA reads as TGTGCCAGCTCAGAGGACAGGGGTATCATCAGCTACACCTTC. Protein: CASSEDRGIISYTF.

V gene TRBV6-5 combines with J gene TRBJ1-5, with D perhaps TRBD1 (5 bases). Trimming removed 2 bases from V and 0 bases from J, with 8 bases in between. Per germline, CDR1 MNHEY and CDR2 SVGAGI. CDR3 length equals 15 residues. The CDR3 sequence is CASSYDGGSNQPQHF. CDR3 bases: TGTGCCAGCAGTTACGACGGGGGTAGCAATCAGCCCCAGCATTTT.

V usage is TRBV6-6 and J usage is TRBJ1-2; D is possibly TRBD1 (6 bases). Trimming removed 7 bases from V and 4 bases from J, with 22 bases in between. The V gene's germline CDR1 is MNHNY and CDR2 SVGAGI (reference sequence). The length of the CDR3 is 16 residues. The CDR3 sequence is CASTDAGGRKAYGYTF. The CDR3 DNA reads TGTGCCAGCACCGACGCGGGGGGGCGCAAGGCCTATGGCTACACCTTC.

The genes are TRBV2 and TRBJ1-1, with no clear D. The CDR3 runs 14 residues. Looked up from germline, CDR1 is SNHLY and CDR2 is FYNNEI. V lost 8 bases and J 0 bases, leaving 13 bases between the germline ends. The DNA for the CDR3 is TGTGCCAGCTCCCTGCAGCGCATGAACACTGAAGCTTTCTTT. Its translation: CASSLQRMNTEAFF.

In its sample, this clone was seen once. J is TRBJ1-2 and V is TRBV30, with D tentatively TRBD1 (6 bases). CDR3 length: 12 amino acids. Looked up from germline, CDR1 is GTSNPN and CDR2 is SVGIG (reference sequence). Trimming cost V 3 bases and J 8 bases, with 13 bases left between them. The CDR3 is CAWRDSGEGYTF. CDR3 nucleotide sequence: TGTGCCTGGAGGGACAGTGGGGAGGGCTACACCTTC.

This chain uses TRBV19 with TRBJ1-5, with a possible D match to TRBD1 (5 bases). The CDR3 covers 13 residues. Trimming pared 5 bases from V and 6 bases from J, leaving 11 bases between. CDR1 and CDR2 from the germline V gene are LNHDA and SQIVND (reference sequence). The CDR3 nucleotides are TGTGCCAGTAGTGCCCGGGGGAGTCAGCCCCAGCATTTT. It codes for CASSARGSQPQHF.

The V and J genes are TRBV5-4 and TRBJ2-3, with 10 bases lining up with TRBD2. CDR1 and CDR2 from the germline V gene are SGHNT and YYREEE (reference sequence). This CDR3 region has 17 residues. V dropped 6 bases and J dropped 8; count of bases not matched to a gene: 18. The CDR3 coding sequence is TGTGCCAGCAAACTAGCGGGAACTTACTCTGGTGGAAGTACGCAGTATTTT. Translation gives CASKLAGTYSGGSTQYF. Complete variable domain (other parts from reference TRBV5-4 and TRBJ2-3): ETGVTQSPTHLIKTRGQQVTLRCSSQSGHNTVSWYQQALGQGPQFIFQYYREEENGRGNFPPRFSGLQFPNYSSELNVNALELDDSALYLCASKLAGTYSGGSTQYFGPGTRLTVL.

The count of this clone is one. The chain joins TRBV2 to TRBJ2-7, with 8 positions matching TRBD1. CDR3 length: 13 amino acids. The trim removed 5 bases at V and 7 bases at J, leaving 7 bases unmatched. The germline V gene has CDR1 SNHLY and CDR2 FYNNEI. The CDR3 loop reads CASSPDRAWEQYF. DNA for the CDR3: TGTGCCAGCAGTCCGGACAGGGCCTGGGAGCAGTACTTC.